Shown below are 13 T cell receptor beta chains from a single sample sequenced in a study of blood T cell repertoires in COVID-19. This table comes from immunoSEQ multiplex PCR, and its TCRdb copy is limited to in-frame clones, with some not included. The data show about 170,000 clones, with roughly 82% seen just once and under 9% held by the top ten. The specimen sequenced was peripheral blood. These receptors all come from a woman in her 40s with COVID-19, enrolled during active disease.

V gene TRBV5-1 combines with J gene TRBJ1-1; 8 nucleotides match TRBD1. J was trimmed by 4 bases and V by 7 bases; bases with no gene match: 12. Germline lookup yields CDR1 SGHRS and CDR2 YFSETQ. This CDR3 contains 15 residues. The CDR3 spells CASLTGDRPSTEAFF. Here the CDR3 DNA reads TGCGCCAGCTTGACAGGGGATCGCCCTAGCACTGAAGCTTTCTTT.

This rearrangement joins TRBV9 to TRBJ2-3; D uncertain. Germline V gene data show CDR1 as SGDLS and CDR2 as YYNGEE. The CDR3 has 14 amino acids. V was clipped by 0 bases and J by 2 bases, with 7 bases between them. The DNA for the CDR3 is TGTGCCAGCAGCGTAGCAGGATACACAGATACGCAGTATTTT. This translates into CASSVAGYTDTQYF.

This clone was counted once. V and J are TRBV2 and TRBJ1-3, with D perhaps TRBD1 (6 bases). Trimming took off 5 bases at V and 1 base at J, with 9 bases between the two ends. The CDR3 loop spans 14 amino acids. Germline V gene lookup returns CDR1 SNHLY and CDR2 FYNNEI. CDR3 region: CASSLQGSGNTIYF. The CDR3 coding sequence is TGTGCCAGCAGTCTACAGGGATCTGGAAACACCATATATTTT.

The chain recombines TRBV5-4 with TRBJ2-1; 10 bases are a match to TRBD2. V lost 7 bases to trimming and J lost 6 bases; unmatched junction nucleotides: 13. The CDR3 covers 16 residues. CDR1 and CDR2 from the germline V gene are SGHNT and YYREEE (reference sequence). Here the CDR3 reads CASGLTSGILGNEQFF. CDR3 bases: TGTGCCAGCGGGTTAACTAGCGGGATATTAGGCAATGAGCAGTTCTTC.

The chain is built from TRBV7-8 and TRBJ2-7; TRBD2 might be the D (6 bases). The ends were cut back, 2 bases at V and 1 base at J, with 12 bases in the middle. Germline CDR1 SGHVS, CDR2 FQNEAQ. This CDR3 region has 15 residues. The CDR3 coding sequence is TGTGCCAGCAGCTTAAGGGACGGAGGGTCCTACGAGCAGTACGTC. It encodes CASSLRDGGSYEQYV.

This rearrangement joins TRBV11-2 to TRBJ1-1, with unresolved D. Trimming removed 2 bases at V and 1 base at J, with 8 bases between. CDR1 is SGHAT, CDR2 FQNNGV, per germline. The CDR3 sequence is 14 residues long. This CDR3 is CASSLNGGNTEAFF. CDR3 bases: TGTGCCAGCAGCTTAAATGGAGGGAACACTGAAGCTTTCTTT. Full variable domain (rest looked up from reference TRBV11-2 and TRBJ1-1): EAGVAQSPRYKIIEKRQSVAFWCNPISGHATLYWYQQILGQGPKLLIQFQNNGVVDDSQLPKDRFSAERLKGVDSTLKIQPAKLEDSAVYLCASSLNGGNTEAFFGQGTRLTVV.

V and J are TRBV7-9 and TRBJ2-1; D perhaps matches TRBD2 (6 bases). Germline V gene data show CDR1 as SEHNR and CDR2 as FQNEAQ (reference sequence). The CDR3 sequence is 18 residues long. V lost 0 bases to trimming and J lost 6 bases, with 21 bases between them. CDR3 DNA sequence: TGTGCCAGCAGCTTAGCGTTGGACTACCTTACTTCCCTCAATGAGCAGTTCTTC. Amino acids: CASSLALDYLTSLNEQFF.

The V gene is TRBV19, the J gene TRBJ2-2; the D gene is possibly TRBD2 (6 bases). CDR1 is LNHDA, CDR2 SQIVND, per germline (reference sequence). The V end was cut by 7 bases, the J end by 7 bases, with 19 bases between. The CDR3 is 15 residues long. This CDR3 reads CASTFSPGVGGELFF. The CDR3 nucleotides are TGTGCCAGTACCTTTTCACCGGGGGTTGGCGGGGAGCTGTTTTTT.

The chain carries TRBV7-2 and TRBJ2-7, with D perhaps matching TRBD1 (7 bases). V dropped 1 base and J dropped 7 bases, with 11 bases sitting between them. The CDR3 runs to 13 residues. Germline V gives CDR1 SGHTA, CDR2 FQGNSA. The CDR3 nucleotides are TGTGCCAGCAGCTTAGGCAGGGGGACTGAGCAGTACTTC. It yields the protein CASSLGRGTEQYF.

The rearrangement uses TRBV11-2 and TRBJ2-7; D might be TRBD2 (6 bases). The CDR3 extends over 15 amino acids. Germline CDR1 SGHAT, CDR2 FQNNGV. Trimming removed 4 bases at V and 5 bases at J, with 18 bases between. The DNA for the CDR3 is TGTGCCAGCAGCTCGGAGGGACCACGGTTAGACGAGCAGTACTTC. As protein: CASSSEGPRLDEQYF.

This chain joins TRBV21-1 and TRBJ2-1; the D segment call TRBD2 is taken from the table without a DNA check. TRBV21-1 is an annotated pseudogene. This CDR3 spans 13 amino acids. CDR3 residues: CASKREGRIEQFF. CDR3 nucleotides: TGTGCCAGCAAGAGGGAGGGCCGTATTGAGCAGTTCTTC.

The genes are TRBV7-6 and TRBJ2-7; TRBD2 matches at 14 bases. Germline V lookup: CDR1 SGHVS, CDR2 FNYEAQ. Losses at the gene ends were 3 bases for V and 6 bases for J; bases not matched to a gene: 4. CDR3 length: 15 amino acids. The CDR3 protein is CASSLGLAGVGEQYF. The DNA of the CDR3 is TGTGCCAGCAGCTTGGGACTAGCGGGAGTCGGCGAGCAGTACTTC. The variable domain in full, completed from reference TRBV7-6 and TRBJ2-7, reads GAGVSQSPRYKVTKRGQDVALRCDPISGHVSLYWYRQALGQGPEFLTYFNYEAQQDKSGLPNDRFSAERPEGSISTLTIQRTEQRDSAMYRCASSLGLAGVGEQYFGPGTRLTVT.

The table lists this clone with a few counts. The chain employs TRBV19 and TRBJ2-7; a possible D gene is TRBD2 (6 bases). The CDR3 totals 13 residues. Trimming cost V 6 bases and J 6 bases, with 15 bases left between them. Germline assignment: CDR1 LNHDA and CDR2 SQIVND (reference sequence). DNA of the CDR3: TGTGCCAGTAGGGGGACTGCAACGGGCGAGCAGTACTTC. Its protein product is CASRGTATGEQYF. The full variable domain, with the rest looked up from reference TRBV19 and TRBJ2-7, is DGGITQSPKYLFRKEGQNVTLSCEQNLNHDAMYWYRQDPGQGLRLIYYSQIVNDFQKGDIAEGYSVSREKKESFPLTVTSAQKNPTAFYLCASRGTATGEQYFGPGTRLTVT.